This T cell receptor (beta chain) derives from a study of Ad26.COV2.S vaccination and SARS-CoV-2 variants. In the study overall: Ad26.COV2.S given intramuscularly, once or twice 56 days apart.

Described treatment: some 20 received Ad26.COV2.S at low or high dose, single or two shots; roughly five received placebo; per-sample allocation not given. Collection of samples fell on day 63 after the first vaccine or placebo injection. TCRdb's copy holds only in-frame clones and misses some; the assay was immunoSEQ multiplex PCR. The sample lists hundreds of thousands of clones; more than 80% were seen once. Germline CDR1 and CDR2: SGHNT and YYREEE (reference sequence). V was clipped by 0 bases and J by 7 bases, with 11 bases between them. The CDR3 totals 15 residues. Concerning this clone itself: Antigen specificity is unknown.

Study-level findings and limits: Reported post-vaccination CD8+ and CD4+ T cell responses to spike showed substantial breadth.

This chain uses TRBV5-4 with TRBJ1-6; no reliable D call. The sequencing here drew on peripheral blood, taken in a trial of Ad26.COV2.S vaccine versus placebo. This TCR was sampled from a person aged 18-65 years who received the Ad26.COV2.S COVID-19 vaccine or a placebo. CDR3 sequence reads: CASSLDRTVNSPLHF. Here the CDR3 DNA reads TGTGCCAGCAGCTTGGACCGGACGGTCAATTCACCCCTCCACTTT.